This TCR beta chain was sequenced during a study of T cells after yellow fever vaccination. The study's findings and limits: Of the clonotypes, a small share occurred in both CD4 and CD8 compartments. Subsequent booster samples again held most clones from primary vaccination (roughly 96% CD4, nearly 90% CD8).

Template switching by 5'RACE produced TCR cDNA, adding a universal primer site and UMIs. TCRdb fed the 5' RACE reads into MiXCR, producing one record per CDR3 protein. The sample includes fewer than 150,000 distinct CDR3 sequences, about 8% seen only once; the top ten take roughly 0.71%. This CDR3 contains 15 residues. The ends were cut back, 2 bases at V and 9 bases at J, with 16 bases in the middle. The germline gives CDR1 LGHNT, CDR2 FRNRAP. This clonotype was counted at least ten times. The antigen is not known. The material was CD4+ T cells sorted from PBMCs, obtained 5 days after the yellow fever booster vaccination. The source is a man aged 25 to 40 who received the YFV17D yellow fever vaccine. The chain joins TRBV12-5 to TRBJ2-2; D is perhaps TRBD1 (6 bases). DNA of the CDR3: TGTGCTAGTGGTTTGTTCGGGACAAGAGATAGGGAGCTGTTTTTT. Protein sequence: CASGLFGTRDRELFF.